This T cell receptor beta chain was documented in a study of cytomegalovirus exposure and HLA in healthy donors. Use of 60 Vbeta and 13 Jbeta primers characterized the PCR. In the authors' workflow: A later analysis tallied 65 million to 85 million unique TCR beta chains, approximately 11 million of them shared. This table comes from immunoSEQ multiplex PCR, and its TCRdb copy is limited to in-frame clones, with some not included. V, J and clone size are taken as reported in that table, and D and trimming were inferred from the DNA itself. The top ten clones hold approximately 1% of a sample with roughly 130,000 clones, more than 70% of them seen once. Study-wide results and caveats: Association of roughly 18,000 TCR beta sequences with HLA alleles was found at 0.05 false discovery rate in a later analysis. When a later analysis compared HLA-associated TCR beta chains with equally common others, the HLA-associated chains turned out to be more clonally expanded and to have lower generation probabilities. Many donors carried some public TCRs, although rarity characterized most TCR sequences.

The CDR3 spans 15 residues. Trimming removed 5 bases at V and 2 bases at J, with 13 bases between. Germline V gene sequence: CDR1 SGHRS, CDR2 YFSETQ. Comments on this clone: No antigen is known for it.

Sequenced: PBMCs. The sequence was obtained from a human donor in good health. The genes are TRBV5-1 and TRBJ2-2, with D possibly matching TRBD1 (5 bases). This CDR3 reads CASRPQGLNTGELFF. In nucleotides, the CDR3 is TGCGCCAGCAGACCTCAGGGCCTTAACACCGGGGAGCTGTTTTTT.